Shown below are 24 T cell receptor beta chains from a single sample sequenced in a study of blood T cell repertoires in COVID-19. Assay used: immunoSEQ multiplex PCR; TCRdb lists only in-frame clones, some missing. This table holds 250,000 to 300,000 clones, roughly 89% found once. The sample taken for sequencing was peripheral blood. All receptors derive from a middle-aged woman who had recovered from COVID-19.

The chain employs TRBV11-2 and TRBJ1-2, with D possibly TRBD1 on 6 matching bases. Germline V CDR1 and CDR2: SGHAT, FQNNGV. V lost 3 bases and J lost 4, with 12 bases in between. The CDR3 is 14 residues long. The CDR3 bases are TGTGCCAGCAGCTTTTCAGGGGCTGGCTATGGCTACACCTTC. It encodes CASSFSGAGYGYTF.

The V call is TRBV3-1 (or the pseudogene TRBV3-2), the J call TRBJ1-5, with TRBD1 matching over 7 bases. The CDR3 totals 15 residues. Germline V lookup: CDR1 LGHDT, CDR2 YNNKEL (reference sequence). Trimming removed 4 bases from V and 2 bases from J; junction bases left unmatched: 5. CDR3 DNA: TGTGCCAGCAGCCCATCCGACAGGGGCAATCAGCCCCAGCATTTT. This sequence encodes CASSPSDRGNQPQHF.

This sequence joins TRBV5-1 and TRBJ2-3; 7 positions match TRBD1. The CDR3 runs 15 residues. Germline V gives CDR1 SGHRS, CDR2 YFSETQ. Unmatched junction bases numbered 6, after V lost 4 bases and J lost 1 base. The CDR3 loop is CASSTGQHGTDTQYF. DNA of the CDR3: TGCGCCAGCAGCACGGGACAGCACGGCACAGATACGCAGTATTTT.

The rearrangement links TRBV18 to TRBJ2-5; 9 bases line up with TRBD2. The germline CDR1 and CDR2 sequences are KGHSH and LQKENI. V shed 2 bases, J shed 3 bases, and the junction held 10 bases outside the gene matches. There are 17 residues in the CDR3. The CDR3 protein is CASSPFGTASGEETQYF. The DNA of the CDR3 is TGTGCCAGCTCACCATTTGGTACGGCTAGCGGGGAAGAGACCCAGTACTTC.

This clone was counted a few times. This rearrangement joins TRBV5-1 to TRBJ2-2; 7 positions agree with TRBD1. V dropped 0 bases and J dropped 3; count of bases not matched to a gene: 2. Germline V CDR1 and CDR2: SGHRS, YFSETQ. The CDR3 has 15 residues. The CDR3 sequence: CASSLAGTDTGELFF. The CDR3, as DNA: TGCGCCAGCAGCTTGGCCGGGACAGACACCGGGGAGCTGTTTTTT.

This clone was seen once. The genes are TRBV11-2 and TRBJ2-2; D is unclear. The CDR3 loop spans 15 amino acids. V lost 2 bases and J lost 0, with 7 bases in between. CDR1 SGHAT and CDR2 FQNNGV come from the germline V gene. CDR3 DNA: TGTGCCAGCAGCTTATTTCGAGCGAACACCGGGGAGCTGTTTTTT. Amino acids: CASSLFRANTGELFF.

The V and J genes are TRBV7-9 and TRBJ2-2; 7 bases map to TRBD1. This CDR3 has 14 amino acids. The junction had 6 bases not matched to a gene; V was cut back by 5 bases and J by 6 bases. Germline values: CDR1 SEHNR, CDR2 FQNEAQ (reference sequence). The CDR3 DNA is TGTGCCAGCAGCGGACGACAGGGAGCCGGGGAGCTGTTTTTT. Translating gives CASSGRQGAGELFF.

V is TRBV19 and J is TRBJ1-5; D is ambiguous. V lost 0 bases to trimming and J lost 1 base, with 7 bases between them. The germline V gene encodes CDR1 LNHDA and CDR2 SQIVND (reference sequence). The CDR3 sequence is 15 residues long. CDR3: CASSIESVSNQPQHF. The DNA for the CDR3 is TGTGCCAGTAGTATAGAGTCAGTAAGCAATCAGCCCCAGCATTTT. The full variable domain, in which reference TRBV19 and TRBJ1-5 provide the parts outside the CDR3, is DGGITQSPKYLFRKEGQNVTLSCEQNLNHDAMYWYRQDPGQGLRLIYYSQIVNDFQKGDIAEGYSVSREKKESFPLTVTSAQKNPTAFYLCASSIESVSNQPQHFGDGTRLSIL.

The rearrangement links TRBV5-1 to TRBJ1-5; no clear D gene. Germline V lookup: CDR1 SGHRS, CDR2 YFSETQ. With 0 bases removed from V and 6 bases from J, the gap between germline ends came to 13 bases. The CDR3 sequence is 15 residues long. Here the CDR3 reads CASSLEAAVGQPQHF. The CDR3 nucleotides are TGCGCCAGCAGCTTGGAGGCGGCGGTGGGTCAGCCCCAGCATTTT. The full variable domain, completed using reference TRBV5-1 and TRBJ1-5, is KAGVTQTPRYLIKTRGQQVTLSCSPISGHRSVSWYQQTPGQGLQFLFEYFSETQRNKGNFPGRFSGRQFSNSRSEMNVSTLELGDSALYLCASSLEAAVGQPQHFGDGTRLSIL.

CDR3 sequence: CAWTPGQGFNEQFF. CDR3 DNA: TGTGCCTGGACCCCGGGACAGGGCTTCAATGAGCAGTTCTTC. The V and J genes are TRBV30 and TRBJ2-1; 9 nucleotides line up with TRBD1. Germline assignment: CDR1 GTSNPN and CDR2 SVGIG (reference sequence). The CDR3 spans 14 residues. V shed 4 bases, J shed 6 bases, and the junction held 7 bases outside the gene matches.

V is TRBV5-6 and J is TRBJ2-1, with 9 bases fitting TRBD2. The CDR3 spans 18 residues. Per the germline V gene, CDR1 is SGHDT and CDR2 is YYEEEE. Trimming took 0 bases from V and 0 from J; bases not matched to a gene: 7. Written as DNA, the CDR3 is TGTGCCAGCAGCTTGGGGTCTAGCGGGGAAGTCTCCTACAATGAGCAGTTCTTC. Its translation is CASSLGSSGEVSYNEQFF.

This clone has only a few counts. The genes are TRBV19 and TRBJ2-2; D is unresolved. The CDR3 has 15 amino acids. The V end was cut by 0 bases, the J end by 2 bases, with 7 bases between. Germline loops: CDR1 LNHDA, CDR2 SQIVND (reference sequence). The CDR3 is CASSIEARNTGELFF. CDR3 bases: TGTGCCAGTAGTATAGAGGCACGAAACACCGGGGAGCTGTTTTTT.

In its sample, this clone was seen once. This chain connects TRBV11-2 to TRBJ1-2, with 8 bases matching TRBD1. Germline V gene data show CDR1 as SGHAT and CDR2 as FQNNGV. The CDR3 totals 14 residues. The V gene end was trimmed by 1 base and the J gene end by 8 bases; junction bases not matched to a gene: 6. CDR3 in amino acids: CASSLARGREGYTF. The CDR3 nucleotides are TGTGCCAGCAGCTTAGCCAGGGGGCGTGAGGGCTACACCTTC.

The J gene is TRBJ2-5, the V gene TRBV6-1; the D is unclear. This CDR3 region has 14 residues. V lost 3 bases, J lost 2 bases, and 10 bases lay in between. Germline lookup yields CDR1 MNHNS and CDR2 SASEGT. CDR3 protein: CASSEEARQETQYF. Here the CDR3 DNA reads TGTGCCAGCAGTGAGGAAGCGAGACAAGAGACCCAGTACTTC.

The chain links TRBV5-4 to TRBJ1-5; no clear D gene. Germline V gives CDR1 SGHNT, CDR2 YYREEE (reference sequence). This CDR3 has 15 residues. The V end lost 0 bases, the J end lost 0 bases, and 7 bases lay between the germline ends. This CDR3 reads CASSLGLDSNQPQHF. CDR3 in DNA: TGTGCCAGCAGCTTGGGGTTAGATAGCAATCAGCCCCAGCATTTT.

The sample holds one count of this clone. This chain uses TRBV18 with TRBJ2-2, with 8 nucleotides matching TRBD2. J was trimmed by 4 bases and V by 0 bases; bases with no gene match: 10. CDR1 is KGHSH and CDR2 is LQKENI in the germline V gene. The CDR3 runs to 18 residues. The CDR3 here is CASSPPNHGSGTTGELFF. CDR3 coding DNA: TGTGCCAGCTCACCACCGAATCATGGTAGCGGGACCACCGGGGAGCTGTTTTTT. Together with reference TRBV18 and TRBJ2-2, the CDR3 gives the full variable domain: NAGVMQNPRHLVRRRGQEARLRCSPMKGHSHVYWYRQLPEEGLKFMVYLQKENIIDESGMPKERFSAEFPKEGPSILRIQQVVRGDSAAYFCASSPPNHGSGTTGELFFGEGSRLTVL.

This clone was seen a few times. The gene calls are TRBV3-1 (or the pseudogene TRBV3-2) and TRBJ1-1; D may be TRBD1 (5 bases). Trimming removed 0 bases from V and 5 bases from J, with 7 bases in between. The CDR3 has 13 residues. CDR1 and CDR2 from the germline V gene are LGHDT and YNNKEL (reference sequence). The CDR3 sequence is CASSQDGGTEAFF. The CDR3 nucleotides are TGTGCCAGCAGCCAAGACGGGGGGACTGAAGCTTTCTTT.

The V call is TRBV7-9, the J call TRBJ2-1; D gene unclear. Germline V gene data show CDR1 as SEHNR and CDR2 as FQNEAQ (reference sequence). The V gene lost 3 bases and the J gene lost 7 bases, with 19 bases spanning the gap. CDR3 length: 16 residues. The CDR3, as DNA: TGTGCCAGCAGCTTTTTCTCACTAAATACAAGGAATGAGCAGTTCTTC. It codes for CASSFFSLNTRNEQFF. The whole variable domain, remainder taken from reference TRBV7-9 and TRBJ2-1, is DTGVSQNPRHKITKRGQNVTFRCDPISEHNRLYWYRQTLGQGPEFLTYFQNEAQLEKSRLLSDRFSAERPKGSFSTLEIQRTEQGDSAMYLCASSFFSLNTRNEQFFGPGTRLTVL.

The rearrangement uses TRBV27 and TRBJ1-5; 10 bases match TRBD1. V shed 6 bases and J 5 bases; nucleotides not matched to a gene: 7. The germline V gene encodes CDR1 MNHEY and CDR2 SMNVEV (reference sequence). The CDR3 runs 15 residues. CDR3 sequence: CASRPTTGGDQPQHF. In nucleotides, the CDR3 is TGTGCCAGCAGGCCGACGACAGGGGGCGATCAGCCCCAGCATTTT.

The chain uses TRBV7-2 and TRBJ2-7, with no clear D. V lost 1 base, J lost 3 bases, and 16 bases lay in between. From germline, CDR1 is SGHTA and CDR2 FQGNSA. CDR3 size: 16 residues. CDR3 in amino acids: CASSLEVAKSYYEQYV. The CDR3 DNA reads TGTGCCAGCAGCTTAGAAGTTGCGAAATCCTACTACGAGCAGTACGTC.

This chain connects TRBV1 to TRBJ2-5; the DNA was not used to check the table's D call, TRBD1. TRBV1 is described as a pseudogene. This CDR3 region has 10 residues. DNA for the CDR3: TGCACCAGCACACAAGAGACCCAGTACTTC. Protein sequence: CTSTQETQYF.

The CDR3: CASSQQGQGNEKLFF. DNA for the CDR3: TGTGCCAGCAGCCAACAGGGACAGGGGAATGAAAAACTGTTTTTT. The V gene is TRBV3-1 (or the pseudogene TRBV3-2), the J gene TRBJ1-4, with TRBD1 identical over 10 bases. The J segment lost 5 bases and the V segment lost 2 bases, leaving 2 bases of the junction unmatched. Germline-derived CDR1 and CDR2 are LGHDT and YNNKEL (reference sequence). This CDR3 is 15 amino acids long.

V is TRBV19 and J is TRBJ1-5; D unclear. V dropped 6 bases and J dropped 3 bases, with 15 bases sitting between them. The CDR3 covers 15 residues. The germline V gene has CDR1 LNHDA and CDR2 SQIVND (reference sequence). CDR3 amino acids: CASRLGGVPNQPQHF. CDR3 coding DNA: TGTGCCAGTAGACTTGGTGGAGTTCCCAATCAGCCCCAGCATTTT.

This CDR3 reads CSVKTSEYNEQFF. The DNA of the CDR3 is TGCAGCGTTAAGACTAGCGAGTACAATGAGCAGTTCTTC. The chain links TRBV29-1 to TRBJ2-1, with 8 bases that match TRBD2. Trimming cost V 5 bases and J 4 bases; bases outside gene matches: 4. The germline CDR1 and CDR2 sequences are SQVTM and ANQGSEA. This CDR3 spans 13 amino acids.